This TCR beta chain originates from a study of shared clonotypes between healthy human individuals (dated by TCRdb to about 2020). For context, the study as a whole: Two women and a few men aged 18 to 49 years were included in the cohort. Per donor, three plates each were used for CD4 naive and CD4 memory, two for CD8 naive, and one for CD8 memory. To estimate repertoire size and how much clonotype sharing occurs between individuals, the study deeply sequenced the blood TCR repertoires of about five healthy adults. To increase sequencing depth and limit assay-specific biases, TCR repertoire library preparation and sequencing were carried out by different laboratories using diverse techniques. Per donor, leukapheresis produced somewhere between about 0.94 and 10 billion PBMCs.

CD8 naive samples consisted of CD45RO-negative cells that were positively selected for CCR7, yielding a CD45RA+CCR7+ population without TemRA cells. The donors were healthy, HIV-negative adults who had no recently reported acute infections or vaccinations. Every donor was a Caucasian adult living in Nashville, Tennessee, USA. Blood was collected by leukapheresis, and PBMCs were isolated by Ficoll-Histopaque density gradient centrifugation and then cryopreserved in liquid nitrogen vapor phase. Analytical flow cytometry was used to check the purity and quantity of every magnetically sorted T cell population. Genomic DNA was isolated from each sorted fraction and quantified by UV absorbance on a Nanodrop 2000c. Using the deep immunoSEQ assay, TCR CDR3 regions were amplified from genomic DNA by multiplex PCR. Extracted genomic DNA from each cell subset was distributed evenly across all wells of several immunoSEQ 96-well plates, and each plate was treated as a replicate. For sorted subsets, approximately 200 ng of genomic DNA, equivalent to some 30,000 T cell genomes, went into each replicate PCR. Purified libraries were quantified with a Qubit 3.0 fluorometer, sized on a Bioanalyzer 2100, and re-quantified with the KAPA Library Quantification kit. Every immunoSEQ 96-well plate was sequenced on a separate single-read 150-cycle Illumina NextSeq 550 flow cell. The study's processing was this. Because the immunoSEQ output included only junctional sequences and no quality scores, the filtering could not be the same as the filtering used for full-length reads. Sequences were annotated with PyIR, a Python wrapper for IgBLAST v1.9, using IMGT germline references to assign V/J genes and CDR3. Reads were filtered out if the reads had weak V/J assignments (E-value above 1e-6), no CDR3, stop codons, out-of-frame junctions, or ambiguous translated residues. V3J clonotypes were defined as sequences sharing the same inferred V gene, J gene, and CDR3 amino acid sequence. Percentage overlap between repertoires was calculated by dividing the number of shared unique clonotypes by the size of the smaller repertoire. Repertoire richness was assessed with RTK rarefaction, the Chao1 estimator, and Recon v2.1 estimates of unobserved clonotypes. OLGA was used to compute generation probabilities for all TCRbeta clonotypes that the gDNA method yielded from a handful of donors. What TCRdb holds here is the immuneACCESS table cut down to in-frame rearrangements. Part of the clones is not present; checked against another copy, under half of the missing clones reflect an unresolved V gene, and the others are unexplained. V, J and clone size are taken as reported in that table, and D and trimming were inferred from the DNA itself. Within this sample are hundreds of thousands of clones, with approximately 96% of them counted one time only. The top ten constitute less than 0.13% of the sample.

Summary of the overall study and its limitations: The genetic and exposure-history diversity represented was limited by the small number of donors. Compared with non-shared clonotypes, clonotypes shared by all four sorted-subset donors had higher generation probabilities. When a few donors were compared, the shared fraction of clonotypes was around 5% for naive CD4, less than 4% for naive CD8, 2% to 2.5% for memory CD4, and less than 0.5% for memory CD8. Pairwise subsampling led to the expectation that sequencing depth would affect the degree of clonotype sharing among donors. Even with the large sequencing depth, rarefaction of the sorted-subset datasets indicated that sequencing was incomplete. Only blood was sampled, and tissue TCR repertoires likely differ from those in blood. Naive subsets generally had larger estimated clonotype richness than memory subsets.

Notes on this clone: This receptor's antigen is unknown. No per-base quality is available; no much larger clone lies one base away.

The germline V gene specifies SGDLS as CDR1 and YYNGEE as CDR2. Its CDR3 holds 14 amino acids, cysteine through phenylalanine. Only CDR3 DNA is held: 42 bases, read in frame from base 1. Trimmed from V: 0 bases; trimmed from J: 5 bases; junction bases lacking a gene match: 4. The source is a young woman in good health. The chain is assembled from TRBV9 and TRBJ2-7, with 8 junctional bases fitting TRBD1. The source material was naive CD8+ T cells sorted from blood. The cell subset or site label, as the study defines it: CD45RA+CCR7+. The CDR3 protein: CASSVGSGGNEQYF. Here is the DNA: TGTGCCAGCAGCGTAGGCTCAGGGGGCAACGAGCAGTACTTC.